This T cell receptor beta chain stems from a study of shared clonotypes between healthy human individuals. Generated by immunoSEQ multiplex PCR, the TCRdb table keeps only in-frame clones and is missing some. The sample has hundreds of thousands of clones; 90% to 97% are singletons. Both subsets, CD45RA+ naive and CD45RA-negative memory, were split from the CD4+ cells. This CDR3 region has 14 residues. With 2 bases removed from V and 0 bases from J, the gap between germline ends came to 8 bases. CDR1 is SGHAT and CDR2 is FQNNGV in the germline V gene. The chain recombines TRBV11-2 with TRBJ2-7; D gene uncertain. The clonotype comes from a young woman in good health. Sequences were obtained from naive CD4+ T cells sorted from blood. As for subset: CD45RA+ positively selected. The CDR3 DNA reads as TGTGCCAGCAGCTTAAGCTCTAGCTCCTACGAGCAGTACTTC. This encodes CASSLSSSSYEQYF.